This entry lists 32 T cell receptor beta chains sequenced from one sample in a study of tumor-infiltrating lymphocytes in primary liver carcinoma. Making TCR beta cDNA involved approximately 510 ng total RNA and a constant-region primer. Amplification in three nested multiplex PCR rounds with slightly modified ARM-PCR gave rise to TCR beta libraries. Rounds one and two of PCR, each of approximately 11 cycles, were primed with TRBV1-TRBV30 forward primers and a C-beta reverse primer. MiXCR, run by TCRdb on the multiplex PCR reads, gives a single entry per CDR3 protein. The data contain some 180,000 distinct CDR3 sequences, 60% of them singletons. Germline DNA was also extracted, with blood RNA taken from unsorted whole blood. What was sequenced was peripheral blood. The origin of the receptors is a middle-aged man with primary liver carcinoma and hepatitis B virus infection.

This clonotype was found a few times. The V and J genes are TRBV7-9 and TRBJ2-3, with TRBD2 matching 13 bases. CDR3 length equals 16 residues. Germline V gene sequence: CDR1 SEHNR, CDR2 FQNEAQ (reference sequence). J lost 6 bases, V lost 5 bases, and 8 bases had no gene match. The CDR3 DNA reads TGTGCCAGCAGCCCCGGACTAGCGGGAGCCGGGGATACGCAGTATTTT. Translated, it gives CASSPGLAGAGDTQYF.

Of note for this clonotype: The germline gene is not matched at one end of the junction; a read error may be the cause. The chain joins TRBV10-3 to TRBJ2-7, with 9 bases fitting TRBD2. The CDR3 has 14 amino acids. The germline gives CDR1 ENHRY, CDR2 SYGVKD. CDR3 DNA: TGTGCTATCAGTGAGGAGACTAGCGGCTACGAGCAGTACTTC. Its translation: CAISEETSGYEQYF.

The chain carries TRBV4-1 and TRBJ2-1, with D uncertain. The germline V gene encodes CDR1 MGHRA and CDR2 YSYEKL. The CDR3 covers 14 residues. V shed 4 bases and J shed 0 bases, with 7 bases lying between them. The CDR3 here is CASSPPGSYNEQFF. As DNA, the CDR3 is TGCGCCAGCAGCCCTCCAGGCTCCTACAATGAGCAGTTCTTC.

A word on this clonotype: Compared with germline, one end of the junction differs, possibly owing to a read error. This sequence joins TRBV11-2 and TRBJ2-6, with unresolved D. Germline V gene sequence: CDR1 SGHAT, CDR2 FQNNGV. There are 16 residues in the CDR3. CDR3 nucleotides: TGTGCAAGCAGCTTATGGAGTAGCTCTGGGGCCAACGTCCTGACTTTC. Protein: CASSLWSSSGANVLTF.

Points on this clonotype: This may arise from a read error, as a much more abundant clone is one base away. The genes are TRBV6-2 or TRBV6-3 and TRBJ2-7; D not certain. The CDR3 loop spans 13 amino acids. Germline assignment: CDR1 MNHEY and CDR2 SVGEGT. The CDR3 bases are TGTGCCAGCTGTTACGCAGCGAACTACGAGCAGTACTTC. Translated, it gives CASCYAANYEQYF.

This clonotype was seen a few times. The chain has TRBV29-1 and TRBJ2-3; the match to TRBD1 covers 9 bases. The CDR3 is 13 residues long. Trimming removed 6 bases from V and 4 bases from J; junction bases left unmatched: 5. The V gene's germline CDR1 is SQVTM and CDR2 ANQGSEA. CDR3 region: CSVDRGVSDTQYF. CDR3 DNA sequence: TGCAGCGTGGACAGGGGAGTATCAGATACGCAGTATTTT.

This clonotype has a count of ten or more. The chain couples TRBV20-1 to TRBJ2-1; no clear D. The V gene's germline CDR1 is DFQATT and CDR2 SNEGSKA (reference sequence). V lost 1 base, J lost 12 bases, and 16 bases lay in between. The CDR3 is made up of 13 amino acids. The chain's CDR3 is CSARGSSASWQFF. CDR3 DNA sequence: TGCAGTGCTAGAGGGTCCTCGGCATCGTGGCAGTTCTTC.

The rearrangement links TRBV29-1 to TRBJ2-3; D gene ambiguous. From germline, CDR1 is SQVTM and CDR2 ANQGSEA. V was clipped by 1 base and J by 6 bases, with 8 bases between them. The CDR3 runs 12 residues. The CDR3, as DNA: TGCAGCGTTGAAGGTTTCGGGGATACGCAGTATTTT. Translating gives CSVEGFGDTQYF.

On this clonotype itself: This could be a read error, since a much larger clone is one nucleotide away. V usage is TRBV11-2 and J usage is TRBJ1-2; D is perhaps TRBD1 (6 bases). CDR3 size: 15 residues. Trimming took 4 bases from V and 10 from J, leaving 22 bases between them. CDR1 and CDR2 from the germline V gene are SGHAT and FQNNGV. CDR3 protein: CASSSLSWGAGVYTF. The CDR3 DNA reads as TGTGCCAGCAGCTCTCTATCTTGGGGGGCGGGTGTCTACACCTTC.

Concerning this clonotype: Sequence at one end of the junction differs from germline and may be a read error. The J gene is TRBJ2-3, the V gene TRBV4-2, with D perhaps TRBD2 (6 bases). This CDR3 is built from 17 residues. Germline V gives CDR1 LGHNA, CDR2 YNFKEQ. In nucleotides, the CDR3 is TGTGCCAGCAGCCAAGATGGATGCGGAGGGAGCACAGATATGCAGTATTTT. This translates into CASSQDGCGGSTDMQYF.

Concerning this clonotype: Being one base from a much bigger clone, this may be a read error. In nucleotides, the CDR3 is TGTGCCAGCAGCCAAGTAGCGGGAGAGGTAGATAAGCAGTTCTTC. As protein: CASSQVAGEVDKQFF. The V and J genes are TRBV16 and TRBJ2-1, with TRBD2 matching over 9 bases. Looked up from germline, CDR1 is KGHSY and CDR2 is FQNENV. This CDR3 spans 15 amino acids. J gave up 11 bases and V 2 bases, and 10 bases lay outside the gene matches.

The chain joins TRBV21-1 to TRBJ2-2; no check of the table's D call, TRBD2, against the DNA was made. TRBV21-1 is reported as a pseudogene. The CDR3 loop spans 20 amino acids. The CDR3 DNA reads TGTGCCAGCAGCAAAGTGGGGGGACTAGCGGGAGACCCGAACACCGGGGAGCTGTTTTTT. It encodes CASSKVGGLAGDPNTGELFF.

This sequence joins TRBV28 and TRBJ2-1; no firm D call. The CDR3 loop spans 10 amino acids. Trimming stripped 8 bases from V and 8 bases from J, with 7 bases between. CDR1 and CDR2 from the germline V gene are MDHEN and SYDVKM. The CDR3 here is CASESHEQFF. CDR3 nucleotide sequence: TGTGCCAGCGAGTCGCATGAGCAGTTCTTC.

This clonotype appeared once. Being one base from a much bigger clone, this may be a read error. The J gene is TRBJ1-1, the V gene TRBV6-6, with 9 bases matching TRBD1. This CDR3 has 13 amino acids. V shed 6 bases, J shed 5 bases, and the junction held 4 bases outside the gene matches. CDR1 is MNHNY and CDR2 is SVGAGI in the germline V gene (reference sequence). The CDR3 bases are TGTGCCAGCAGGACAGGGGGGACTACTGAAGCTTTCTTT. Translated, it gives CASRTGGTTEAFF.

Turning to this clonotype: In this CDR3 the conserved last residue, phenylalanine or tryptophan, is missing, so a read error is likely. This chain connects TRBV6-1 to TRBJ2-1, with TRBD2 matching over 7 bases. Germline lookup yields CDR1 MNHNS and CDR2 SASEGT. The CDR3 has 16 amino acids. The CDR3 bases are TGTGTCAGCAGTCCATCGGGAGGCAGCTCCTACAATGAGCAGTTCTCC. Translation gives CVSSPSGGSSYNEQFS.

Worth noting for this clonotype: Being one base from a much bigger clone, this may be a read error. The chain is built from TRBV29-1 and TRBJ2-3, with D possibly matching TRBD1 (7 bases). V was trimmed by 6 bases and J by 3 bases, leaving 16 bases between them. CDR1 is SQVTM and CDR2 is ANQGSEA in the germline V gene. CDR3 size: 14 residues. The CDR3 region has the DNA TGCAGCGTCGGAGGGGGCTACCTAACAGATACGCAGTATTTT. It translates to CSVGGGYLTDTQYF.

J is TRBJ2-7 and V is TRBV7-8; 10 bases align to TRBD2. V dropped 1 base and J dropped 0; count of bases not matched to a gene: 6. CDR1 is SGHVS and CDR2 is FQNEAQ in the germline V gene. The CDR3 runs 17 residues. The CDR3 protein is CASSLELAGRLSYEQYF. The CDR3 DNA follows: TGTGCCAGCAGCTTAGAACTAGCGGGGCGTCTCTCCTACGAGCAGTACTTC.

With respect to this clonotype: Its ends do not fully match the called genes, so a read error is possible. The chain joins TRBV29-1 to TRBJ2-6, with 7 nucleotides matching TRBD2. The CDR3 runs 16 residues. CDR1 is SQVTM and CDR2 is ANQGSEA in the germline V gene. DNA of the CDR3: TGTAGCGCCCGGGAGGATAAAAGCTCTGGGGCCAACGTCCTGACTTTC. This gives the protein CSAREDKSSGANVLTF.

CDR3 in amino acids: CASSPGALEQETQYF. DNA of the CDR3: TGTGCCAGCAGCCCGGGGGCGCTGGAGCAAGAGACCCAGTACTTC. The V call is TRBV12-3 or TRBV12-4, the J call TRBJ2-5, with D perhaps given as TRBD1 or TRBD2 (6 bases each). The CDR3 is 15 amino acids. Deletions cut 6 bases from V and 2 bases from J, with 16 bases between.

The chain joins TRBV6-1 to TRBJ2-3; D perhaps matches TRBD1 (6 bases). The CDR3 loop spans 14 amino acids. Germline values: CDR1 MNHNS, CDR2 SASEGT. The V end lost 10 bases, the J end lost 2 bases, and 16 bases lay between the germline ends. The CDR3 region has the DNA TGTGCCAACAATCAGGACAGTGCCACAGATACGCAGTATTTT. This gives the protein CANNQDSATDTQYF.

The table lists this clonotype with a few counts. The genes are TRBV5-5 and TRBJ1-1; D unclear. The CDR3 has 15 residues. V was cut by 6 bases and J by 4 bases, with 19 bases left in between. Germline V gives CDR1 SGHKS, CDR2 YYEKEE (reference sequence). Written as DNA, the CDR3 is TGTGCCAGCACCCCTGGGAACGCCCGCAGCACTGAAGCTTTCTTT. Translated: CASTPGNARSTEAFF.

The genes are TRBV13 and TRBJ2-1; tentatively, D is TRBD2 (5 bases). The CDR3 runs 12 residues. V lost 4 bases and J 9 bases, leaving 10 bases between the germline ends. The V gene's germline CDR1 is PRHDT and CDR2 FYEKMQ (reference sequence). CDR3 loop: CASSSSLFEQFF. In DNA, the CDR3 is TGTGCCAGCAGCTCTAGCCTGTTTGAGCAGTTCTTC.

Remarks on this clonotype: A junction end diverges from the germline sequence, so it may reflect a read error. The chain links TRBV6-5 to TRBJ2-7; 7 bases line up with TRBD1. There are 15 residues in the CDR3. CDR1 MNHEY and CDR2 SVGAGI come from the germline V gene. The CDR3 nucleotides are TGTGCTAGCAGTGCCTCTCCGGGACAGACCTACGAGCAGTACTTC. Its translation: CASSASPGQTYEQYF.

The gene calls are TRBV28 and TRBJ2-3; D is possibly TRBD2 (5 bases). Trimming removed 2 bases from V and 6 bases from J, with 9 bases in between. This CDR3 spans 13 amino acids. Germline V gene lookup returns CDR1 MDHEN and CDR2 SYDVKM. CDR3 bases: TGTGCCAGCAGTTTAGGGAGTCCCGATACGCAGTATTTT. Protein sequence: CASSLGSPDTQYF.

This clonotype was counted at least ten times. The genes are TRBV10-3 and TRBJ2-3; no firm D call. Germline CDR1 ENHRY, CDR2 SYGVKD. Trimming took 0 bases from V and 5 from J, leaving 6 bases between them. The CDR3 consists of 13 residues. The CDR3 DNA reads TGTGCCATCAGTGAGTCCCCCCGAGATACGCAGTATTTT. Amino acid sequence: CAISESPRDTQYF.

The chain joins TRBV6-5 to TRBJ1-1; D is perhaps TRBD1 (5 bases). This CDR3 is built from 15 residues. Trimming left V 0 bases short and J 7 bases short, with 15 bases between. Germline V CDR1 and CDR2: MNHEY, SVGAGI. The DNA for the CDR3 is TGTGCCAGCAGTTACTCAAGCCAGGGTAGCAATGAAGCTTTCTTT. Residues: CASSYSSQGSNEAFF.

This chain uses TRBV5-1 with TRBJ2-1; the D gene is possibly TRBD2 (5 bases). Germline V CDR1 and CDR2: SGHRS, YFSETQ. CDR3 length: 13 amino acids. Trimming removed 0 bases at V and 10 bases at J, with 11 bases between. Here the CDR3 DNA reads TGCGCCAGCAGCTTGGATAGCGTTCTGGAGCAGTTCTTC. It encodes CASSLDSVLEQFF.

In regard to this clonotype: This may arise from a read error, as a much more abundant clone is one base away. The CDR3 region is CASSWEAGYNEQFF. Written as DNA, the CDR3 is TGTGCCAGCAGTTGGGAAGCGGGCTACAATGAGCAGTTCTTC. The chain has TRBV12-3 or TRBV12-4 and TRBJ2-1; TRBD2 is a possible D gene (6 bases). The V end lost 4 bases, the J end lost 3 bases, and 10 bases lay between the germline ends. CDR3 length: 14 residues.

On this clonotype itself: As the CDR3 is not closed by the conserved phenylalanine or tryptophan, this likely results from a read error. The chain has TRBV11-2 and TRBJ1-1; D may be TRBD1 (5 bases). The CDR3 loop spans 14 amino acids. The V gene lost 8 bases and the J gene lost 4 bases, with 17 bases spanning the gap. Germline-derived CDR1 and CDR2 are SGHAT and FQNNGV. The CDR3 nucleotides read TGTGCCAGCGGCCGTGGGGACCGGGTCACTGAAGCTTTCTAT. Encoded protein: CASGRGDRVTEAFY.

The chain couples TRBV16 to TRBJ1-4, with D possibly being TRBD1 (5 bases). The germline gives CDR1 KGHSY, CDR2 FQNENV. The CDR3 contains 17 residues. The V end lost 1 base, the J end lost 12 bases, and 24 bases lay between the germline ends. DNA of the CDR3: TGTGCCAGCAGCCAATTCGGAACCGGGACCCCGGCCTTAGAACTGTTTTTT. Amino acid sequence: CASSQFGTGTPALELFF.

On this clonotype: One base away lies a much larger clone, so this may be a sequencing read error. The conserved phenylalanine or tryptophan is not found at the CDR3 terminus, so this likely reflects a read error. This chain uses TRBV6-5 with TRBJ2-1; unclear D gene. The CDR3 sequence is 12 residues long. CDR1 is MNHEY and CDR2 is SVGAGI in the germline V gene. V was pared by 8 bases and J by 6 bases, with 11 bases between. CDR3 region: CASADPFNEQFS. CDR3 nucleotide sequence: TGTGCCAGCGCTGATCCATTCAATGAGCAGTTCTCC.

With regard to this clonotype: A clone one base away is much larger, so this may be a read error. This CDR3 fails to terminate in the conserved phenylalanine or tryptophan, so it likely reflects a read error. CDR3 nucleotides: TGTGCCAGCAGCTTGCGGACAGGGGTTGGCTACACCTTA. It codes for CASSLRTGVGYTL. The chain joins TRBV11-2 to TRBJ1-2; 9 bases are a match to TRBD1. V shed 3 bases, J shed 7 bases, and the junction held 3 bases outside the gene matches. Germline V gives CDR1 SGHAT, CDR2 FQNNGV. CDR3 length equals 13 residues.